One sample yielded the 30 T cell receptor beta chains listed below, sequenced in a study of spatial heterogeneity in lung cancer (dated by TCRdb to about 2019). The time point label, as the study defines it: sample taken at primary tumor resection. The library was obtained by 5' RACE. The sequencer was a NextSeq 500. The public reads were quality trimmed at Q25 with fastp and then assembled into clones with MiXCR by TCRdb, keeping productive beta chains. Rows matching on CDR3 protein sequence are summarized as one entry with the most common DNA and genes. For this sample there are 30,000 to 45,000 distinct CDR3 sequences; roughly 6.5% appear just once. The ten biggest clones cover 29% of the sample. The sequencing used PBMCs, collected at surgery. Receptor source: a female donor with early-stage non-small cell lung cancer.

The rearrangement uses TRBV5-1 and TRBJ1-5, with D possibly TRBD1 on 5 matching bases. Trimming stripped 4 bases from V and 5 bases from J, with 10 bases between. Germline loops: CDR1 SGHRS, CDR2 YFSETQ. This CDR3 has 13 residues. Written as DNA, the CDR3 is TGCGCCAGCAGCCCCGACAGCTATCAGCCCCAGCATTTT. Encoded protein: CASSPDSYQPQHF.

The chain couples TRBV18 to TRBJ1-5; TRBD1 might be the D (5 bases). CDR3 length: 15 residues. Per germline, CDR1 KGHSH and CDR2 LQKENI. Trimming removed 0 bases from V and 4 bases from J, with 10 bases in between. The CDR3, as DNA: TGTGCCAGCTCACCACCCCAACAGGAAAATCAGCCCCAGCATTTT. Translation: CASSPPQQENQPQHF.

This clonotype was observed at least ten times. The rearrangement uses TRBV6-1 and TRBJ2-3, with 11 positions matching TRBD2. The CDR3 spans 19 residues. J was trimmed by 0 bases and V by 6 bases; bases with no gene match: 14. Germline V CDR1 and CDR2: MNHNS, SASEGT. This chain's CDR3 is CASRGIAGGPYSSTDTQYF. CDR3 DNA: TGTGCCAGCAGGGGTATAGCGGGAGGGCCCTACTCTAGCACAGATACGCAGTATTTT.

This clonotype was seen ten or more times. The chain links TRBV29-1 to TRBJ2-5; D might be TRBD1 (5 bases). The CDR3 is 11 amino acids. V was trimmed by 8 bases and J by 5 bases, leaving 12 bases between them. Germline CDR1 is SQVTM and CDR2 is ANQGSEA. CDR3: CSSREEETQYF. CDR3 DNA sequence: TGCAGCTCCAGGGAAGAGGAGACCCAGTACTTC.

The rearrangement links TRBV6-6 to TRBJ1-2; no firm D call. V lost 5 bases, J lost 5 bases, and 6 bases lay in between. CDR1 and CDR2 (germline): MNHNY, SVGAGI (reference sequence). The CDR3 totals 11 residues. CDR3 coding DNA: TGTGCCAGCAGTCGAGGGTATGGCTACACCTTC. Translating it yields CASSRGYGYTF.

This clonotype showed up many times. The gene calls are TRBV15 and TRBJ2-3, with D hard to call. In germline, CDR1 is LNHNV, CDR2 YYDKDF (reference sequence). V dropped 0 bases and J dropped 2 bases, with 12 bases sitting between them. The CDR3 spans 16 residues. Here the CDR3 reads CATSRDLRPYTDTQYF. CDR3 in DNA: TGTGCCACCAGCAGAGATCTTAGGCCTTACACAGATACGCAGTATTTT.

There are many counts of this clonotype. The chain combines TRBV6-5 with TRBJ1-2, with a weak D call TRBD1 (6 bases). V was pared by 8 bases and J by 9 bases, with 13 bases between. This CDR3 spans 11 amino acids. CDR1 is MNHEY, CDR2 SVGAGI, per germline. The CDR3 nucleotides are TGTGCCAGCGCCTGGGGGGCTAGCTACACCTTC. Protein product: CASAWGASYTF.

The chain couples TRBV4-1 to TRBJ2-2, with D tentatively TRBD2 (5 bases). Germline V gives CDR1 MGHRA, CDR2 YSYEKL. V lost 0 bases and J 4 bases, leaving 12 bases between the germline ends. The CDR3 length is 16 residues. CDR3 nucleotides: TGCGCCAGCAGCCAAGAACATAAGCGGAGCACCGGGGAGCTGTTTTTT. It specifies CASSQEHKRSTGELFF.

This chain links TRBV2 with TRBJ1-1, with 7 bases fitting TRBD1. Germline V gene sequence: CDR1 SNHLY, CDR2 FYNNEI. Trimming removed 5 bases from V and 6 bases from J; junction bases left unmatched: 6. CDR3 length: 13 amino acids. CDR3 sequence reads: CASSKTGRPEAFF. The CDR3 DNA reads as TGTGCCAGCAGTAAGACAGGGAGACCTGAAGCTTTCTTT.

J is TRBJ2-5 and V is TRBV10-2, with D unclear. CDR1 WSHSY and CDR2 SAAADI come from the germline V gene. The V gene lost 1 base and the J gene lost 2 bases, with 5 bases spanning the gap. The CDR3 length is 13 residues. The CDR3 nucleotides read TGCGCCAGCAGTGAGTACAGTCAAGAGACCCAGTACTTC. It translates to CASSEYSQETQYF.

In its sample, this clonotype was seen many times. The rearrangement uses TRBV10-3 and TRBJ2-3, with 10 bases matching TRBD2. Germline values: CDR1 ENHRY, CDR2 SYGVKD. The V and J ends lost 10 bases and 4 bases, in that order; junction bases with no gene match: 5. There are 13 residues in the CDR3. CDR3 in amino acids: CATLAGVADTQYF. The CDR3 DNA follows: TGTGCCACCCTAGCGGGGGTGGCAGATACGCAGTATTTT.

Ten or more counts support this clonotype. The genes are TRBV7-2 and TRBJ2-5; D is uncertain. The CDR3 is 13 amino acids. Trimming removed 1 base from V and 4 bases from J, with 7 bases in between. CDR1 and CDR2 from the germline V gene are SGHTA and FQGNSA. CDR3 in amino acids: CASSLELRETQYF. CDR3 nucleotide sequence: TGTGCCAGCAGCTTAGAGTTAAGAGAGACCCAGTACTTC.

This clonotype was observed a few times. The chain couples TRBV12-3 or TRBV12-4 to TRBJ2-3; 13 bases are shared with TRBD2. J gave up 2 bases and V 6 bases, and 14 bases lay outside the gene matches. The CDR3 loop spans 19 amino acids. CDR3: CASSKLAGGPRSSTDTQYF. CDR3 bases: TGTGCCAGCAGCAAACTAGCGGGGGGGCCAAGGTCCTCCACAGATACGCAGTATTTT.

Comment on this clonotype: A much larger clone sits a single nucleotide away, making a read error possible. The genes are TRBV28 and TRBJ2-7; 8 bases match TRBD2. The CDR3 is 16 amino acids. The J segment lost 7 bases and the V segment lost 0 bases, leaving 11 bases of the junction unmatched. Germline values: CDR1 MDHEN, CDR2 SYDVKM. The CDR3: CASSLWAPAGAREQYF. The CDR3 DNA reads TGTGCCAGCAGTTTATGGGCCCCAGCGGGAGCTCGGGAGCAGTACTTC.

This clonotype was seen at least ten times. The J gene is TRBJ2-3, the V gene TRBV5-1, with D uncertain. The CDR3 consists of 15 residues. Trimming pared 1 base from V and 0 bases from J, leaving 9 bases between. In germline, CDR1 is SGHRS, CDR2 YFSETQ. The CDR3 protein is CASSLPVISTDTQYF. The CDR3 coding sequence is TGCGCCAGCAGCTTGCCGGTTATCAGCACAGATACGCAGTATTTT.

This clonotype was counted ten times or more. The V gene is TRBV7-2, the J gene TRBJ2-4; perhaps D is TRBD1 or TRBD2 (6 bases each). V gave up 4 bases and J gave up 3 bases, with 19 bases separating them. Germline CDR1 is SGHTA and CDR2 is FQGNSA. This CDR3 has 17 residues. The CDR3 DNA sequence: TGTGCCAGCAGCTCTCCTTTTGGGGGGCTTGGCAAAAACATTCAGTACTTC. Protein product: CASSSPFGGLGKNIQYF.

A few counts support this clonotype. The chain joins TRBV28 to TRBJ2-5; no reliable D call. V lost 2 bases and J lost 5, with 12 bases in between. The germline gives CDR1 MDHEN, CDR2 SYDVKM. This CDR3 region has 14 residues. The DNA of the CDR3 is TGTGCCAGCAGTTTACGGTCTAAACCGGAGACCCAGTACTTC. Protein sequence: CASSLRSKPETQYF.

This clonotype was recorded a few times. The rearrangement uses TRBV10-1 and TRBJ2-1; a weak D match, TRBD2 (5 bases). The CDR3 spans 14 residues. V was trimmed by 5 bases and J by 8 bases, leaving 16 bases between them. Germline V gene sequence: CDR1 WNHNN, CDR2 SYGVQD (reference sequence). The CDR3 DNA reads TGCGCCAGCAGTCTCTCCCTAGCTGGAGATGAGCAGTTCTTC. As protein: CASSLSLAGDEQFF.

This clonotype was observed a handful of times. V and J are TRBV24-1 and TRBJ2-3; D ambiguous. Germline V CDR1 and CDR2: KGHDR, SFDVKD. The ends were cut back, 1 base at V and 0 bases at J, with 4 bases in the middle. The CDR3 runs to 14 residues. As DNA, the CDR3 is TGTGCCACCAGTGATTTTGCCAGCACAGATACGCAGTATTTT. It specifies CATSDFASTDTQYF.

This clonotype was detected ten times or more. The V and J genes are TRBV5-1 and TRBJ1-1; a possible D gene is TRBD1 (5 bases). CDR1 is SGHRS, CDR2 YFSETQ, per germline. The V and J ends lost 0 bases and 7 bases respectively, with 10 bases between them. The CDR3 sequence is 13 residues long. CDR3 residues: CASSLDPGVEAFF. The CDR3 DNA is TGCGCCAGCAGCTTGGACCCGGGGGTTGAAGCTTTCTTT.

This clonotype was observed a few times. The chain has TRBV24-1 and TRBJ2-5, with TRBD1 matching over 12 bases. Looked up from germline, CDR1 is KGHDR and CDR2 is SFDVKD. V trimming: 2 bases; J trimming: 4 bases; junction bases outside the gene matches: 4. The CDR3 covers 16 residues. The CDR3 bases are TGTGCCACCAGTGATTCCGGGACAGGGGGCGGAGAGACCCAGTACTTC. Protein sequence: CATSDSGTGGGETQYF.

This clonotype appeared many times. The genes are TRBV29-1 and TRBJ1-2; 9 bases line up with TRBD1. CDR1 is SQVTM, CDR2 ANQGSEA, per germline. J was trimmed by 7 bases and V by 5 bases; bases with no gene match: 5. The CDR3 covers 12 residues. In DNA form, the CDR3 reads TGCAGCGTTTGGACAGGGGAAGGTGGCTACACCTTC. Amino acid sequence: CSVWTGEGGYTF.

This clonotype has ten or more counts. The V call is TRBV10-3, the J call TRBJ2-3, with no clear D. CDR3 length: 13 amino acids. Germline V gene lookup returns CDR1 ENHRY and CDR2 SYGVKD. The ends were cut back, 9 bases at V and 0 bases at J, with 10 bases in the middle. CDR3 nucleotide sequence: TGTGCCATTTCTGGCCATAGCACAGATACGCAGTATTTT. Residues: CAISGHSTDTQYF.

This clonotype was observed at least ten times. The V gene is TRBV4-1, the J gene TRBJ2-5; 8 nucleotides line up with TRBD2. This CDR3 is 18 amino acids long. V was pared by 4 bases and J by 4 bases, with 17 bases of the junction left unmatched. CDR1 is MGHRA and CDR2 is YSYEKL in the germline V gene. The CDR3 DNA follows: TGCGCCAGCAGCCTTACAATACAGGGACGGAGCGGGGGAGAGACCCAGTACTTC. It specifies CASSLTIQGRSGGETQYF.

This clonotype appeared a few times. The rearrangement joins TRBV30 to TRBJ2-3, with D unclear. The CDR3 is made up of 12 amino acids. Trimming removed 5 bases at V and 0 bases at J, with 6 bases between. CDR1 and CDR2 from the germline V gene are GTSNPN and SVGIG (reference sequence). Here the CDR3 reads CAWAISTDTQYF. For the CDR3, the DNA is TGTGCCTGGGCTATTAGCACAGATACGCAGTATTTT.

This clonotype was picked up many times. The chain is built from TRBV5-1 and TRBJ2-1; D unresolved. Germline CDR1 reads SGHRS; CDR2 reads YFSETQ. Between the trimmed V and J ends, which lost 1 base and 9 bases, there was a span of 14 bases. This CDR3 is 14 amino acids long. The CDR3 DNA is TGCGCCAGCAGCTTGCGCCCCGGTGGGTCTGAGCAGTTCTTC. This translates into CASSLRPGGSEQFF.

This clonotype was counted between two and nine times. The rearrangement links TRBV20-1 to TRBJ2-7; 8 nucleotides agree with TRBD1. The ends lost 6 bases at V and 5 bases at J; junction bases unmatched: 9. The CDR3 spans 13 residues. The germline V gene has CDR1 DFQATT and CDR2 SNEGSKA (reference sequence). CDR3 sequence (DNA): TGCAGTGCAGGGCGGCAGGGGGCGGACGAGCAGTACTTC. Protein product: CSAGRQGADEQYF.

This clonotype was seen many times. The chain links TRBV12-3 or TRBV12-4 to TRBJ1-1; D unclear. Deletions cut 4 bases from V and 4 bases from J, with 10 bases between. The CDR3 is made up of 13 amino acids. The CDR3 reads CASSSQRGTEAFF. As DNA, the CDR3 is TGTGCCAGCAGTTCCCAGAGAGGCACTGAAGCTTTCTTT.

The chain recombines TRBV3-1 with TRBJ1-5; 8 nucleotides agree with TRBD1. Germline V gene sequence: CDR1 LGHDT, CDR2 YNNKEL (reference sequence). This CDR3 spans 14 amino acids. Trimming took 2 bases from V and 5 from J; bases not matched to a gene: 2. The CDR3 is CASSQTGGDQPQHF. The CDR3 coding sequence is TGTGCCAGCAGCCAAACAGGGGGGGATCAGCCCCAGCATTTT.

This clonotype has ten or more counts. The chain is built from TRBV29-1 and TRBJ1-6; TRBD1 might be the D (5 bases). Germline lookup yields CDR1 SQVTM and CDR2 ANQGSEA. The CDR3 is made up of 15 amino acids. V was clipped by 5 bases and J by 8 bases, with 19 bases between them. The CDR3 is CSVLEGGAAYSPLHF. The CDR3 DNA reads TGCAGCGTTTTGGAGGGAGGGGCCGCCTATTCACCCCTCCACTTT. Full variable domain (remainder filled in from reference TRBV29-1 and TRBJ1-6): SAVISQKPSRDICQRGTSLTIQCQVDSQVTMMFWYRQQPGQSLTLIATANQGSEATYESGFVIDKFPISRPNLTFSTLTVSNMSPEDSSIYLCSVLEGGAAYSPLHFGNGTRLTVT.